Presented here are 10 T cell receptor beta chains from one specimen sequenced in a study of response to subunit inactivated influenza vaccine. TCRdb fed the RT-PCR reads into MiXCR, producing one record per CDR3 protein. The data contain hundreds of thousands of distinct CDR3 sequences, 14% of them singletons. This specimen was PBMCs from blood, taken 14 to 15 days before vaccination. The receptors shown here come from a man aged 45 to 65 who received an inactivated influenza vaccine.

The V and J genes are TRBV3-1 and TRBJ1-3; D is possibly TRBD1 (6 bases). With 2 bases removed from V and 3 bases from J, the gap between germline ends came to 11 bases. The CDR3 runs to 15 residues. CDR1 is LGHDT, CDR2 YNNKEL, per germline (reference sequence). In nucleotides, the CDR3 is TGTGCCAGCAGCCAACTGGCAGGGGTTGGAAACACCATATATTTT. This gives the protein CASSQLAGVGNTIYF.

The chain employs TRBV5-1 and TRBJ2-7; 8 bases align to TRBD2. There are 14 residues in the CDR3. CDR1 SGHRS and CDR2 YFSETQ come from the germline V gene. Trimming at V came to 7 bases and at J to 6 bases, leaving 12 bases not matched to a gene. CDR3 sequence: CASGWGSGNVEQYF. The DNA for the CDR3 is TGCGCCAGCGGCTGGGGTAGCGGGAACGTCGAGCAGTACTTC.

This chain links TRBV15 with TRBJ1-1; D is ambiguous. Germline CDR1 is LNHNV and CDR2 is YYDKDF (reference sequence). The CDR3 sequence is 14 residues long. V lost 5 bases and J 1 base, leaving 11 bases between the germline ends. The CDR3 is CATSGRGENTEAFF. The CDR3 bases are TGTGCCACCAGCGGTCGCGGGGAGAACACTGAAGCTTTCTTT.

The V call is TRBV6-2 or TRBV6-3, the J call TRBJ2-3; TRBD2 aligns across 7 bases. J gave up 2 bases and V 6 bases, and 5 bases lay outside the gene matches. The germline V gene has CDR1 MNHEY and CDR2 SVGEGT. This CDR3 spans 14 amino acids. CDR3 in amino acids: CASSGDYYTDTQYF. The CDR3 DNA sequence: TGTGCCAGCAGCGGGGACTACTACACAGATACGCAGTATTTT.

This clonotype was detected only a few times. The rearrangement joins TRBV5-1 to TRBJ2-3, with D perhaps TRBD1 or TRBD2 (6 bases each). Trimming cost V 1 base and J 1 base, with 19 bases left between them. Per the germline V gene, CDR1 is SGHRS and CDR2 is YFSETQ. The CDR3 has 18 residues. The DNA for the CDR3 is TGCGCCAGCAGCTTGACAGGAGGGGGTGATGTTGGCACAGATACGCAGTATTTT. The encoded protein is CASSLTGGGDVGTDTQYF.

This clonotype was seen ten or more times. V is TRBV7-2 and J is TRBJ2-7; TRBD2 might be the D (6 bases). V lost 5 bases and J 2 bases, leaving 10 bases between the germline ends. Germline V lookup: CDR1 SGHTA, CDR2 FQGNSA. This CDR3 is built from 13 residues. The CDR3 region has the DNA TGTGCCAGCAGCCCCGCGGGGCCCTACGAGCAGTACTTC. Translated: CASSPAGPYEQYF.

This clonotype has more than one count but fewer than ten. The V and J genes are TRBV6-1 and TRBJ2-7; no clear D. V was shortened by 0 bases and J by 4 bases, with 4 bases between the two germline ends. The CDR3 totals 12 residues. Germline CDR1 reads MNHNS; CDR2 reads SASEGT. The CDR3 protein is CASSEAHYEQYF. Here the CDR3 DNA reads TGTGCCAGCAGTGAAGCGCATTACGAGCAGTACTTC.

This clonotype has more than one count but fewer than ten. The V call is TRBV24-1, the J call TRBJ2-2; 9 nucleotides match TRBD1. Trimming cost V 6 bases and J 4 bases; bases outside gene matches: 2. The CDR3 is 14 residues long. Germline assignment: CDR1 KGHDR and CDR2 SFDVKD. The CDR3 DNA follows: TGTGCCACCAGTCGGGGACAGGGCACCGGGGAGCTGTTTTTT. This sequence encodes CATSRGQGTGELFF.

This chain links TRBV9 with TRBJ2-1; D may be TRBD1 (5 bases). Germline CDR1 and CDR2: SGDLS and YYNGEE. The CDR3 has 17 amino acids. Deletions cut 0 bases from V and 0 bases from J, with 13 bases between. The CDR3 here is CASSVVGEQFSYNEQFF. CDR3 nucleotides: TGTGCCAGCAGCGTAGTAGGGGAACAGTTCTCCTACAATGAGCAGTTCTTC.

At least ten counts were recorded for this clonotype. The chain uses TRBV11-2 and TRBJ2-1; possible D gene TRBD2, 5 bases. Trimming left V 5 bases short and J 1 base short, with 15 bases between. The CDR3 is made up of 16 amino acids. Germline CDR1 reads SGHAT; CDR2 reads FQNNGV. CDR3 sequence (DNA): TGTGCCAGCAGCCTGATGGTCCGGGGATCCTACAATGAGCAGTTCTTC. Protein sequence: CASSLMVRGSYNEQFF.